This TCR beta chain is from a study of control samples from healthy donors and cancer patients. CDR3 length: 12 amino acids. Germline-derived CDR1 and CDR2 are GTSNPN and SVGIG (reference sequence). The method was immunoSEQ multiplex PCR; TCRdb's version includes in-frame clones alone and lacks a portion of them. Of about 140,000 clones listed, 80% to 95% are singletons. On this clone itself: The junction differs from germline at one of its ends, possibly a read error. The same CDR3 can be traced to other DNA sequences in this sample.

The chain links TRBV30 to TRBJ1-3; D remains ambiguous. Sequencing used blood. This receptor was taken from a man aged 25-40 years in good health. DNA for the CDR3: TGTGCTTGGAACTATTTAGGAAACACCATATATTTT. This translates into CAWNYLGNTIYF.